The sequence of this TCR beta chain was determined in a study of T cells in tuberculosis. Study-wide findings and caveats: Shorter CDR3-alpha in active tuberculosis partly drove smaller distances. GMM-specific TCRs were nearer to active tuberculosis alpha repertoires, suggesting expansion.

Unsorted cryopreserved PBMC were sequenced, averaging around 100,000 T cells per clinical donor. In germline, CDR1 is MDHEN, CDR2 SYDVKM. The CDR3 runs to 17 residues. The V gene end was trimmed by 4 bases and the J gene end by 4 bases; junction bases not matched to a gene: 12. Clones were sequenced by immunoSEQ multiplex PCR, and TCRdb holds only the in-frame ones, with some missing. The table includes about 20,000 clones, around 91% detected once. This clone has a handful of counts. Its matching antigen is unknown. The receptor was derived from a donor under 30 with latent tuberculosis or without tuberculosis infection. The chain employs TRBV28 and TRBJ1-5; 8 bases are a match to TRBD1. Material for sequencing was PBMCs. CDR3 in amino acids: CASSSMFLQGGNQPQHF. The DNA for the CDR3 is TGTGCCAGCAGTTCCATGTTTTTACAGGGGGGTAATCAGCCCCAGCATTTT.